This record looks at one T cell receptor (beta chain) sequence and its context. Its antigen specificity is not known. The sample holds no much larger clone one base away, and base qualities are not on file. Read against the paper, the sample's time point label means: cycle 1 day 1 (C1D1), immediately before nivolumab initiation. Relapse after autologous stem cell transplantation had occurred in all trial patients, and cohorts A, B and C were distinguished by prior brentuximab vedotin exposure. Using a Miltenyi CD8+ T cell isolation kit, CD8+ T cells were purified from thawed PBMCs through magnetic negative selection. The trial cohort was composed of under 70 patients with relapsed/refractory classical Hodgkin lymphoma, for whom complete response, partial response or progressive disease was recorded as best overall response. Single-agent nivolumab was administered to trial patients in the multi-cohort phase II CheckMate 205 trial. An independent review committee assessed best overall response by applying the 2007 International Working Group response criteria. PBMCs from the trial were collected at three points: immediately before nivolumab initiation (C1D1), and during therapy at cycle 2 day 1 and cycle 4 day 1. After peripheral blood was drawn into 8 mL Vacutainer Cell Preparation Tubes, PBMCs were isolated by centrifugation and then cryopreserved. Purified CD4+ and CD8+ fractions were prepared only for cases where an additional PBMC sample was available. On LS columns in a quadroMACS separator, the magnetically labelled cells were depleted, and the flow-through was collected as the purified fraction.

The data originate from a study of PD-1 blockade in classical Hodgkin lymphoma (dated by TCRdb to the early 2020s). With regard to the full study: Nivolumab dosing was 3 mg/kg intravenously every 2 weeks, continuing until either disease progression or unacceptable toxicity. A peripheral blood immune signature of response to PD-1 blockade in classical Hodgkin lymphoma was defined using TCR beta sequencing and CyTOF. Points the paper makes about the study in general: Trial patients with a complete response had baseline diversity similar to that of newly diagnosed patients, while partial responders and progressors had significantly lower diversity. Only a single clinical trial cohort was studied, and what caused the repertoire differences, possibly disease activity or prior therapy, remained undefined. By C4D1, a significant rise was seen in CD4+ TCR diversity but not in CD8+ TCR diversity (p=0.0027 vs p=0.16), and the rise was most apparent among complete responders (p=0.02). Baseline TCR diversity was reported as lower in newly diagnosed patients than in healthy donors, and lower still in relapsed/refractory patients. Diversity was lower in patients who began nivolumab less than 1 year after ASCT, so these patients were left out of later analyses to avoid confounding by immune reconstitution.

The Qiagen DNeasy kit was used to extract genomic DNA both from unsorted PBMCs and from the negatively selected CD4+ and CD8+ fractions. Amplification of TCR beta CDR3 regions was done by immunoSEQ multiplex PCR with primers that anneal to V and J segments. A synthetic immune receptor repertoire was used to minimize amplification bias, and any remaining bias was removed computationally after sequencing. In the original analysis: Repertoire diversity was quantified as the Shannon entropy index using custom Python scripts. The unsorted, CD4+ and CD8+ repertoires were each analyzed separately, with the exception of combined analyses, where CD4+ and CD8+ sequences were merged in silico. A clone was considered expanded if an increase in frequency of at least 2-fold after treatment relative to C1D1 was found, and a pseudocount of 0.5 was applied to clones undetected at baseline. Clones with 0 or 1 copy at C1D1 were defined as singleton clones, while clones with 2 or more copies were defined as non-singleton clones. Clones expanded in unsorted samples were labelled as CD4+, CD8+ or unknown by matching protein sequences in sorted samples from the same patient. Diversity changes from C1D1 to C4D1 were tested in paired samples using Wilcoxon tests. TCRdb's version of the immuneACCESS table is confined to in-frame rearrangements and falls short of the full clone set. An unresolved V gene accounts for under half of the shortfall where checked; the remainder is of unknown origin. The V and J calls and the clone size are those of that table, but D and trimming were determined from the DNA. The sample table contains over 1,500 clones; only one count was recorded for roughly three fifths of them. Of the sample, approximately 49% falls within the top ten clones.

The CDR3 covers 14 residues, taking in both the cysteine and the phenylalanine. Only the CDR3 region is kept as DNA, spanning 42 bases read in frame from base 1. V is clipped by 6 bases and J by 5 bases, and the sequence between their germline boundaries is 16 bases long. As encoded in the germline V gene, CDR1 is MDHEN while CDR2 is SYDVKM. Recombination joined TRBV28 with TRBJ1-2; no confident D gene assignment can be made. The source was CD8+ T cells from blood, collected at baseline. This sequence originates from a human donor with classical Hodgkin lymphoma. CDR3 region: CASSQMREGYGYTF. The nucleotides read TGTGCCAGCAGCCAGATGAGGGAAGGGTATGGCTACACCTTC.